This record covers a single T cell receptor beta chain. The sample is drawn from a study of shared clonotypes between healthy human individuals. The CDR3 length is 14 residues. CDR1 is MDHEN and CDR2 is SYDVKM in the germline V gene. Trimming at V came to 5 bases and at J to 5 bases, leaving 5 bases not matched to a gene. TCRdb keeps only in-frame clones here, not all; method: immunoSEQ multiplex PCR. The sample holds around 510,000 clones; roughly 79% are singletons and the top ten take about 12%. Recent vaccinations or acute infections were absent in the healthy HIV-negative adult donors. Some 92 million PBMCs per unsorted sample were used for genomic DNA.

V is TRBV28 and J is TRBJ1-2; 10 bases are a match to TRBD1. The receptor was derived from a middle-aged woman in good health. Some clones in this sample may be carry-over from other donors' samples. Sequenced sample: PBMCs. The CDR3 sequence: CASSPRTGGYGYTF. DNA of the CDR3: TGTGCCAGCAGTCCTCGGACAGGGGGATATGGCTACACCTTC.